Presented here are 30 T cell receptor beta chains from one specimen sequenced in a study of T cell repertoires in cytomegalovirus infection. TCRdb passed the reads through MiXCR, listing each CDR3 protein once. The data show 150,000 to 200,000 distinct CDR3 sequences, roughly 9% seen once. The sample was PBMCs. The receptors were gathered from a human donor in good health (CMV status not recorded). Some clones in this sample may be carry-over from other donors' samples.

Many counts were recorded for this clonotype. CDR3 sequence: CASSTGTGTEAFF. The CDR3 coding sequence is TGTGCCAGCAGCACCGGGACAGGCACTGAAGCTTTCTTT. The chain combines TRBV7-2 with TRBJ1-1, with 8 nucleotides matching TRBD1. Trimming at V came to 5 bases and at J to 4 bases, leaving 3 bases not matched to a gene. This CDR3 comprises 13 residues. The V gene's germline CDR1 is SGHTA and CDR2 FQGNSA.

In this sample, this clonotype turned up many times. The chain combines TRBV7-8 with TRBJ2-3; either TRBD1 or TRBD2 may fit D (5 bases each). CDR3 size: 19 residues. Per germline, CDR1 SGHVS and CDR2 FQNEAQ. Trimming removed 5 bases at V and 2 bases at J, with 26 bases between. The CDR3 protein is CASSPGLGAWAMDTDTQYF. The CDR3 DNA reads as TGTGCCAGCAGCCCGGGGCTAGGGGCCTGGGCTATGGACACAGATACGCAGTATTTT. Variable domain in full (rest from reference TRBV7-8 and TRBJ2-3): GAGVSQSPRYKVAKRGQDVALRCDPISGHVSLFWYQQALGQGPEFLTYFQNEAQLDKSGLPSDRFFAERPEGSVSTLKIQRTQQEDSAVYLCASSPGLGAWAMDTDTQYFGPGTRLTVL.

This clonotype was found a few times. Written as DNA, the CDR3 is TGTGCCAGCAGTCACACGTCTACAGATACGCAGTATTTT. Protein sequence: CASSHTSTDTQYF. V is TRBV28 and J is TRBJ2-3, with unresolved D. The CDR3 is 13 residues long. Germline assignment: CDR1 MDHEN and CDR2 SYDVKM. V lost 5 bases and J 3 bases, leaving 9 bases between the germline ends.

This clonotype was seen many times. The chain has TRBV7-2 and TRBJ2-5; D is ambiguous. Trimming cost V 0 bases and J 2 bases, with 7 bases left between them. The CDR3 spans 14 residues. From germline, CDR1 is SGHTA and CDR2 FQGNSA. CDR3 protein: CASSLAWQQETQYF. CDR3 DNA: TGTGCCAGCAGCTTAGCTTGGCAGCAAGAGACCCAGTACTTC.

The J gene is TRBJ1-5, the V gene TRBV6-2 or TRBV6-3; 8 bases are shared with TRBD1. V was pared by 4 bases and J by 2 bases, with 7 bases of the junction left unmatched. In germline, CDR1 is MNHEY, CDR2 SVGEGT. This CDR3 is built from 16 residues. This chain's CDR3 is CASSLWTGTGNQPQHF. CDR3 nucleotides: TGTGCCAGCAGTTTATGGACAGGGACGGGCAATCAGCCCCAGCATTTT.

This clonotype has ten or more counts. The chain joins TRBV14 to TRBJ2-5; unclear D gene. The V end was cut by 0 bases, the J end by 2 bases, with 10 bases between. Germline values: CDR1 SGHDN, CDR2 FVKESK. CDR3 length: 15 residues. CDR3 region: CASSQDLRPQETQYF. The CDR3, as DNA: TGTGCCAGCAGCCAAGATTTAAGGCCACAAGAGACCCAGTACTTC.

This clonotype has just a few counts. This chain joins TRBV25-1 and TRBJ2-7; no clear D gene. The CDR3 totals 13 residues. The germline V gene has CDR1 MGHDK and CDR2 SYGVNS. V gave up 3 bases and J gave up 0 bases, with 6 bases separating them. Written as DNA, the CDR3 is TGTGCCAGCAGTGATTTCGTCTCCTACGAGCAGTACTTC. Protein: CASSDFVSYEQYF.

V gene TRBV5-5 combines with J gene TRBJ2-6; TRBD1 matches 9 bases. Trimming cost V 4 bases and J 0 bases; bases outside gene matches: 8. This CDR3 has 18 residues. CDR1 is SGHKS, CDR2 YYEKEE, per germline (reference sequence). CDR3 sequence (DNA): TGTGCCAGCAGCATAAGGACAGGGGTTAGCTCTGGGGCCAACGTCCTGACTTTC. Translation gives CASSIRTGVSSGANVLTF.

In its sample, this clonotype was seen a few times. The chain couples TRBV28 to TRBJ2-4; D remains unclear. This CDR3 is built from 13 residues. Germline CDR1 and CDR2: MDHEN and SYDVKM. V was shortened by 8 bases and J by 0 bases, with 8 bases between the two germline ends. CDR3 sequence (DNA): TGTGCCAGCTTTGACACAGCCAAAAACATTCAGTACTTC. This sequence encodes CASFDTAKNIQYF.

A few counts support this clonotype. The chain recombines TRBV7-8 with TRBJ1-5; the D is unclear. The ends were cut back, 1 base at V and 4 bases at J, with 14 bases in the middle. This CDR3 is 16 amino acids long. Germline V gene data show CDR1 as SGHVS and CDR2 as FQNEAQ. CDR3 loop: CASSLEGQLNNQPQHF. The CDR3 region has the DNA TGTGCCAGCAGCTTAGAAGGGCAGCTAAATAATCAGCCCCAGCATTTT. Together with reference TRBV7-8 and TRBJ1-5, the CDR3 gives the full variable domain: GAGVSQSPRYKVAKRGQDVALRCDPISGHVSLFWYQQALGQGPEFLTYFQNEAQLDKSGLPSDRFFAERPEGSVSTLKIQRTQQEDSAVYLCASSLEGQLNNQPQHFGDGTRLSIL.

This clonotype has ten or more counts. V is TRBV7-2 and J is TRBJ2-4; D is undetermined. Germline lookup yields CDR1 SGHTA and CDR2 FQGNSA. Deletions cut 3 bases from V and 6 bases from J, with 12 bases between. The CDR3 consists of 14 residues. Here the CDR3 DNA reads TGTGCCAGCAGCTTGTTTGGGGATATAAACATTCAGTACTTC. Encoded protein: CASSLFGDINIQYF. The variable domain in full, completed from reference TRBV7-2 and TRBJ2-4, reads GAGVSQSPSNKVTEKGKDVELRCDPISGHTALYWYRQSLGQGLEFLIYFQGNSAPDKSGLPSDRFSAERTGGSVSTLTIQRTQQEDSAVYLCASSLFGDINIQYFGAGTRLSVL.

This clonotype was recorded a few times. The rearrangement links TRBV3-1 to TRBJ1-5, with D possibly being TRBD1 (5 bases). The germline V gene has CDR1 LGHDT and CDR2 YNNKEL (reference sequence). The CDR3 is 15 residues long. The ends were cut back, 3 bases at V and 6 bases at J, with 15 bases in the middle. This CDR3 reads CASSQAQGGGQPQHF. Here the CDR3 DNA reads TGTGCCAGCAGCCAGGCGCAGGGTGGGGGTCAGCCCCAGCATTTT.

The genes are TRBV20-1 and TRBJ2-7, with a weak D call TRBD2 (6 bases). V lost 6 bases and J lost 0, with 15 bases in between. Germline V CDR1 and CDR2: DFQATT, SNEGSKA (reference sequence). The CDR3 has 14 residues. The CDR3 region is CSAILAPSSYEQYF. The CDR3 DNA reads TGCAGTGCAATACTAGCACCGAGCTCCTACGAGCAGTACTTC.

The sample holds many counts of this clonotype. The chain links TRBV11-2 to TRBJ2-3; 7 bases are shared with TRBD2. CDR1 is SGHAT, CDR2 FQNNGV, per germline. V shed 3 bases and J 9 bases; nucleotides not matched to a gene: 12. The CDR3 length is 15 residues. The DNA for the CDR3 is TGTGCCAGCAGCTTGGGGGTGGGAGGGCCCTCAACGCAGTATTTT. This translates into CASSLGVGGPSTQYF.

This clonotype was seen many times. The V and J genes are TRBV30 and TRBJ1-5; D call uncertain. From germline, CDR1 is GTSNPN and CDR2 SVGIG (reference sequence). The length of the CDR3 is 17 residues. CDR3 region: CAAAPGPLSNSNQPQHF. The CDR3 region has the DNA TGTGCGGCTGCACCGGGTCCCCTTTCAAATAGCAATCAGCCCCAGCATTTT.

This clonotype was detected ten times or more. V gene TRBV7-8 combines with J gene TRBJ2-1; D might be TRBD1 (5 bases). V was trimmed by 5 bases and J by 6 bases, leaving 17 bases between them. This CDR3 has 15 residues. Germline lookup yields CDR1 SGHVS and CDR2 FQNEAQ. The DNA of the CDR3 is TGTGCCAGCAGCCCAAGGCGGACAAATGGCAATGAGCAGTTCTTC. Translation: CASSPRRTNGNEQFF.

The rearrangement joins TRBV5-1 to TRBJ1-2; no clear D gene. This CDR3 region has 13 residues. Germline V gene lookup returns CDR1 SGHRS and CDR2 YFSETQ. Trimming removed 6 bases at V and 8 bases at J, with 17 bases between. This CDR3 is CASTIGLRGGYTF. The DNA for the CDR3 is TGCGCCAGCACCATCGGGCTTCGGGGAGGCTACACCTTC. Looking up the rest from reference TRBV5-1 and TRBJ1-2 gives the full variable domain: KAGVTQTPRYLIKTRGQQVTLSCSPISGHRSVSWYQQTPGQGLQFLFEYFSETQRNKGNFPGRFSGRQFSNSRSEMNVSTLELGDSALYLCASTIGLRGGYTFGSGTRLTVV.

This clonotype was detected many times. The CDR3 DNA is TGTGCCAGCAGCCTGACTAGCGCGAACAATGAGCAGTTCTTC. Protein product: CASSLTSANNEQFF. The rearrangement joins TRBV12-3 or TRBV12-4 to TRBJ2-1, with 8 positions matching TRBD2. The CDR3 extends over 14 amino acids. Trimming removed 6 bases from V and 5 bases from J; junction bases left unmatched: 6.

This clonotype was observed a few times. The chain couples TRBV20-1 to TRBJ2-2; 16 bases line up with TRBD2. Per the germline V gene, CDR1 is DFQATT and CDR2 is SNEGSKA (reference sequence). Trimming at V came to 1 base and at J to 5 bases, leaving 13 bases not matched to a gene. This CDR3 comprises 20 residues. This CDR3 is CSARVVGTSGGAFGTGELFF. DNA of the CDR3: TGCAGTGCTAGAGTAGTGGGGACTAGCGGGGGGGCGTTCGGTACCGGGGAGCTGTTTTTT.

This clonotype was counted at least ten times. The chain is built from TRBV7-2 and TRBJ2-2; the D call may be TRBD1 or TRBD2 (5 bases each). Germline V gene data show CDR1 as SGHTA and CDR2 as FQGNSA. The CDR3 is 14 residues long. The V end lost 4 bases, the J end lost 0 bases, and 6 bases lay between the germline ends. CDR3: CASSSGPNTGELFF. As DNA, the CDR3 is TGTGCCAGCAGCTCGGGACCGAACACCGGGGAGCTGTTTTTT.

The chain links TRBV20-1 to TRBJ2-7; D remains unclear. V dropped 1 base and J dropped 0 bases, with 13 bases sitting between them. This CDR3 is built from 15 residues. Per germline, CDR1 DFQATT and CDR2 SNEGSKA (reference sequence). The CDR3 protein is CSARGRTTSSYEQYF. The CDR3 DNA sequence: TGCAGTGCTAGAGGCCGGACGACGAGCTCCTACGAGCAGTACTTC.

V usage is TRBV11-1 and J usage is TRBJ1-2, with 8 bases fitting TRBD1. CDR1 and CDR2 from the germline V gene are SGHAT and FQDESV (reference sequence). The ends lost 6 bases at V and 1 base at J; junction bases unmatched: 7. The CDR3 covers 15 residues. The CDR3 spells CASRRDRGDNYGYTF. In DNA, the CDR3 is TGTGCCAGCAGAAGAGACAGGGGAGATAACTATGGCTACACCTTC.

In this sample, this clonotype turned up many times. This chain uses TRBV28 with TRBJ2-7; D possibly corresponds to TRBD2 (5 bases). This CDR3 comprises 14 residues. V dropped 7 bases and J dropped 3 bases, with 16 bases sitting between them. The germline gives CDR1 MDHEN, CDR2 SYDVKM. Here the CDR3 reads CASTPSGNGYEQYF. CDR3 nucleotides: TGTGCCAGCACCCCCTCGGGGAACGGCTACGAGCAGTACTTC.

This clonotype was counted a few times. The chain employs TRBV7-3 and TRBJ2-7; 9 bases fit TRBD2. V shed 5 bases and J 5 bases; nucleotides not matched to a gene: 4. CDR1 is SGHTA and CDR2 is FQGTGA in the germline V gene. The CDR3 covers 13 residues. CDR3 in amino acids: CASSPQREDEQYF. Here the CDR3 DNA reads TGTGCCAGCAGCCCCCAGCGGGAGGACGAGCAGTACTTC.

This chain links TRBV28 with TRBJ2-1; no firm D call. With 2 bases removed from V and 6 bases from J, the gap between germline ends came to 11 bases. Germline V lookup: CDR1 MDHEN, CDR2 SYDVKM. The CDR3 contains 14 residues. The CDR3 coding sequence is TGTGCCAGCAGTTTACCTCTACCAACCAATGAGCAGTTCTTC. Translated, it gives CASSLPLPTNEQFF.

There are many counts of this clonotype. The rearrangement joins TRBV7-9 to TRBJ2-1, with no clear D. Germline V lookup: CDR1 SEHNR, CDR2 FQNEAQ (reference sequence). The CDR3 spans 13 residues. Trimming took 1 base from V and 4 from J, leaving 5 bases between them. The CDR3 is CASSLGEYNEQFF. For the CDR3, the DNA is TGTGCCAGCAGCTTAGGAGAATACAATGAGCAGTTCTTC.

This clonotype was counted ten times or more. The CDR3 spells CASSLNSLAGVSSTDTQYF. CDR3 DNA sequence: TGTGCCAGCAGCTTGAATTCGCTAGCGGGGGTATCTAGCACAGATACGCAGTATTTT. V usage is TRBV7-2 and J usage is TRBJ2-3; 10 bases fit TRBD2. Trimming removed 3 bases from V and 0 bases from J; junction bases left unmatched: 12. The CDR3 totals 19 residues. The V gene's germline CDR1 is SGHTA and CDR2 FQGNSA.

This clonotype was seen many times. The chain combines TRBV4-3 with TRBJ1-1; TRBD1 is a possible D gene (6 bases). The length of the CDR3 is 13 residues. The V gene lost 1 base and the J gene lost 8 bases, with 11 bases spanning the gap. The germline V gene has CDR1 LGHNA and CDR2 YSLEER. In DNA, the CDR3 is TGCGCCAGCAGCCAAGGACAGGAGTTGGAAGCTTTCTTT. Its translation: CASSQGQELEAFF.

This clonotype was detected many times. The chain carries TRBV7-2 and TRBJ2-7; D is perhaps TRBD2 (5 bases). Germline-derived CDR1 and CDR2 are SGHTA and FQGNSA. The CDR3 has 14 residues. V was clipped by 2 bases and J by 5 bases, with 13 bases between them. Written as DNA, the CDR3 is TGTGCCAGCAGCTTAAGTACCAGCGGAGACGAGCAGTACTTC. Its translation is CASSLSTSGDEQYF.

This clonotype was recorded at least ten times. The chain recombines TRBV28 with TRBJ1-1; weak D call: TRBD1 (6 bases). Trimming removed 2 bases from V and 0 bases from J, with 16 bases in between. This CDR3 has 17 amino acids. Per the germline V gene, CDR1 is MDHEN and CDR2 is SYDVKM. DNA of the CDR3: TGTGCCAGCAGTTTACTTCCCAGGGGCACCATGAACACTGAAGCTTTCTTT. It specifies CASSLLPRGTMNTEAFF.